This T cell receptor (beta chain) was sequenced in a study of T-cell memory formation after mild COVID-19. The CDR3 runs 17 residues. Trimming removed 0 bases from V and 0 bases from J; junction bases left unmatched: 4. Germline V gene lookup returns CDR1 LNHNV and CDR2 YYDKDF (reference sequence). TCRdb redid the calling of the 5' RACE reads with MiXCR, one entry per CDR3 protein. The table has 150,000 to 200,000 distinct CDR3 sequences, roughly 15% seen once. Material for sequencing was PBMCs or a T cell subset sorted from them (not recorded which). This chain joins TRBV15 and TRBJ2-3; 9 bases map to TRBD2. The TCR originated in an adult woman who had mild COVID-19 (a few samples of this study predate the infection). Cell type and time point are not known. For the CDR3, the DNA is TGTGCCACCAGCAGAGATCTTAGCGGGGGAAGCACAGATACGCAGTATTTT. Translation gives CATSRDLSGGSTDTQYF.